Listed below are T cell receptor beta chains from one sample, sequenced in a study of metastatic and nonmetastatic thyroid tumors. TCRdb reprocessed the PCR reads via MiXCR. The sample lists approximately 35,000 clones; about a fifth were seen once. The specimen was tumor tissue. The receptor set was obtained from a male donor with papillary thyroid cancer or a benign thyroid nodule (not recorded which). Some clones in this sample may be carry-over from other donors' samples. Each CDR3 is given with its conserved first and last residue. A D gene is named only where the DNA matches it firmly. Only part of the rows carry a size: once, few, many, or a class if the clone is expanded.

clone_size	v_call	d_call	j_call	cdr3_aa	cdr3_nt
many	TRBV5-1	-	TRBJ2-1	CASSPETEFSEQFF	TGCGCCAGCAGCCCCGAAACAGAATTTAGTGAGCAGTTCTTC
many	TRBV6-2/TRBV6-3	-	TRBJ1-5	CASNNRVGNQPQHF	TGTGCCAGCAACAACAGGGTTGGCAATCAGCCCCAGCATTTT
-	TRBV7-2	-	TRBJ1-2	CASSGRAANYGYTF	TGTGCCAGCAGCGGACGGGCGGCAAACTATGGCTACACCTTC
many	TRBV6-1	-	TRBJ1-2	CASRAAFEGIGYTF	TGTGCCAGCCGTGCCGCCTTTGAAGGGATTGGCTACACCTTC
many	TRBV6-1	-	TRBJ2-7	CASSEGGAPREQYF	TGTGCCAGCAGTGAAGGGGGGGCGCCCCGCGAGCAGTACTTC
many	TRBV6-1	TRBD2	TRBJ2-1	CASSEPSGRSTEQFF	TGTGCCAGCAGTGAGCCTAGCGGGAGAAGTACTGAGCAGTTCTTC
-	TRBV7-8	-	TRBJ1-5	CASSLGGYQPQHF	TGTGCCAGCAGCTTGGGTGGTTATCAGCCCCAGCATTTT
-	TRBV20-1	-	TRBJ1-5	CSAKKGAGDRSREPQHF	TGCAGTGCCAAAAAAGGAGCCGGTGACAGGTCCAGGGAGCCCCAGCATTTT
many	TRBV4-2	-	TRBJ2-2	CASSPNGAGPNTGELFF	TGTGCCAGCAGCCCCAATGGGGCAGGGCCTAACACCGGGGAGCTGTTTTTT
many	TRBV7-9	-	TRBJ1-4	CASSFRTGEKLFF	TGTGCCAGCAGCTTTCGCACTGGTGAAAAACTGTTTTTT
few	TRBV28	TRBD2	TRBJ2-1	CASSLTSVRERFF	TGTGCCAGCAGTTTGACTAGCGTCCGGGAGCGGTTCTTC